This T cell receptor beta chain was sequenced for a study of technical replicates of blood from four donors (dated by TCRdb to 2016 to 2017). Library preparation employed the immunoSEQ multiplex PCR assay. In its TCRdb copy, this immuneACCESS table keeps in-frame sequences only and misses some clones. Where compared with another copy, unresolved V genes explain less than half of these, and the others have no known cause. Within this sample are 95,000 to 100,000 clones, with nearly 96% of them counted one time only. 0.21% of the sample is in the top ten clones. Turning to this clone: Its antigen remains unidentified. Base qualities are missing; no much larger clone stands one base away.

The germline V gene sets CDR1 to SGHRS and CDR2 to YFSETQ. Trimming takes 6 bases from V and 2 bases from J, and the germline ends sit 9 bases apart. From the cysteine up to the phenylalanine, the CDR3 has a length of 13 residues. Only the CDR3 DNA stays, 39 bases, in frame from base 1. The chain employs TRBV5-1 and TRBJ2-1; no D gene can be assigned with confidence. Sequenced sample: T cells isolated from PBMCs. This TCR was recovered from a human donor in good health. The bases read TGCGCCAGCATCGGTAGAGCCTACAATGAGCAGTTCTTC. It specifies CASIGRAYNEQFF.